This T cell receptor beta chain was sequenced during a study of OX40 agonist ivuxolimab in advanced cancers. Across the study: Patients were treated with ivuxolimab, an agonistic anti-OX40 (CD134) antibody. Anti-PD-1, anti-PD-L1 or anti-CTLA-4 therapy given earlier was allowed, and approximately 43% had some. Notes on the study in general: Partial responders at 0.1-3.0 mg/kg showed near-lowest clonal expansion.

Details on this clone: The target antigen is unknown. This same CDR3 is encoded by further DNA sequences in the sample.

The V gene's germline CDR1 is MDHEN and CDR2 SYDVKM. This CDR3 is 13 amino acids long. Deletions cut 4 bases from V and 0 bases from J, with 4 bases between. Excluded were patients having autoimmune disease history or systemic immunosuppression. Here immunoSEQ multiplex PCR was the method, and the copy in TCRdb shows in-frame clones only, minus some. In the table there are over 50,000 clones, over 80% of which are singletons. V and J are TRBV28 and TRBJ1-5; D not certain. The source of this sequence is an adult with an advanced solid tumor such as melanoma, head and neck, liver or kidney cancer. Source: CD4+ or CD8+ T cells sorted from blood, taken in a trial of the OX40 agonist ivuxolimab. CDR3 nucleotide sequence: TGTGCCAGCAGTTCTTATAGCAATCAGCCCCAGCATTTT. It is translated as CASSSYSNQPQHF.